This passage covers 22 T cell receptor beta chains from one sample sequenced in a study of blood T cell repertoires in COVID-19. Some clones are missing from TCRdb's copy, which holds only in-frame ones; the method was immunoSEQ multiplex PCR. The sample records about 150,000 clones, 60% to 80% being singletons. Sequencing used peripheral blood. These receptors all stem from a man in his fifties or sixties who had recovered from COVID-19.

This rearrangement joins TRBV5-1 to TRBJ2-2; 9 bases match TRBD1. This CDR3 contains 15 residues. Losses at the gene ends were 4 bases for V and 4 bases for J; bases not matched to a gene: 5. Looked up from germline, CDR1 is SGHRS and CDR2 is YFSETQ. This CDR3 is CASSTGQGRTGELFF. CDR3 sequence (DNA): TGCGCCAGCAGCACTGGACAGGGGCGCACCGGGGAGCTGTTTTTT.

V usage is TRBV18 and J usage is TRBJ1-4; TRBD1 matches at 10 bases. The CDR3 has 17 residues. J was trimmed by 7 bases and V by 4 bases; bases with no gene match: 12. Germline V gene sequence: CDR1 KGHSH, CDR2 LQKENI. DNA for the CDR3: TGTGCCAGCTCACTCGGGACAGGGGTTGGAGCGGTTGAAAAACTGTTTTTT. This translates into CASSLGTGVGAVEKLFF. Full variable domain (outside the CDR3, taken from reference TRBV18 and TRBJ1-4): NAGVMQNPRHLVRRRGQEARLRCSPMKGHSHVYWYRQLPEEGLKFMVYLQKENIIDESGMPKERFSAEFPKEGPSILRIQQVVRGDSAAYFCASSLGTGVGAVEKLFFGSGTQLSVL.

The gene calls are TRBV7-2 and TRBJ2-5; D may be TRBD2 (6 bases). V lost 1 base and J lost 1, with 10 bases in between. The CDR3 is 15 amino acids. The germline gives CDR1 SGHTA, CDR2 FQGNSA. The CDR3 sequence: CASSLGAGTQETQYF. The CDR3 nucleotides are TGTGCCAGCAGCTTAGGTGCGGGAACCCAAGAGACCCAGTACTTC.

For the CDR3, the DNA is TGTGCCAGTAGTTCAGCGACAGGCCTGTCCTACGAGCAGTACTTC. Amino acid sequence: CASSSATGLSYEQYF. V and J are TRBV19 and TRBJ2-7; tentative D call: TRBD1 (6 bases). Germline V gene lookup returns CDR1 LNHDA and CDR2 SQIVND (reference sequence). V lost 5 bases and J 1 base, leaving 15 bases between the germline ends. The CDR3 extends over 15 amino acids.

The chain links TRBV18 to TRBJ1-2; D is unclear. This CDR3 has 14 residues. Deletions cut 2 bases from V and 0 bases from J, with 7 bases between. The V gene's germline CDR1 is KGHSH and CDR2 LQKENI. The CDR3 sequence is CASSPGQSNYGYTF. The DNA of the CDR3 is TGTGCCAGCTCACCAGGGCAGTCTAACTATGGCTACACCTTC.

The V call is TRBV5-1, the J call TRBJ2-3; D unresolved. The CDR3 is made up of 12 amino acids. The V and J ends lost 4 bases and 6 bases respectively, with 9 bases between them. CDR1 SGHRS and CDR2 YFSETQ come from the germline V gene. CDR3 loop: CASSSVGDTQYF. CDR3 nucleotides: TGCGCCAGCAGCAGCGTCGGGGATACGCAGTATTTT.

The J gene is TRBJ1-1, the V gene TRBV7-2, with 8 nucleotides matching TRBD1. Germline CDR1 and CDR2: SGHTA and FQGNSA. J gave up 4 bases and V 3 bases, and 4 bases lay outside the gene matches. The CDR3 covers 14 residues. The CDR3 reads CASSLTGAATEAFF. CDR3 nucleotides: TGTGCCAGCAGCTTGACAGGGGCGGCCACTGAAGCTTTCTTT.

The chain couples TRBV30 to TRBJ2-7, with D unclear. Trimming removed 0 bases from V and 5 bases from J, with 14 bases in between. Germline V gives CDR1 GTSNPN, CDR2 SVGIG (reference sequence). This CDR3 comprises 14 residues. CDR3 protein: CAWSVGWVDNEQYF. In DNA, the CDR3 is TGTGCCTGGAGTGTAGGCTGGGTCGACAACGAGCAGTACTTC.

The gene calls are TRBV5-6 and TRBJ2-7; 7 nucleotides agree with TRBD1. The junction had 13 bases not matched to a gene; V was cut back by 4 bases and J by 12 bases. CDR1 and CDR2 (germline): SGHDT, YYEEEE. This CDR3 region has 13 residues. The CDR3 coding sequence is TGTGCCAGCAGCAGTTATGACAGGGCCACTACGTACTTC. It codes for CASSSYDRATTYF.

This clone was detected only a few times. The chain is built from TRBV11-3 and TRBJ2-2; 8 bases fit TRBD1. CDR1 is SGHNT and CDR2 is YENEEA in the germline V gene. The CDR3 has 15 residues. The V gene end was trimmed by 5 bases and the J gene end by 3 bases; junction bases not matched to a gene: 5. The CDR3 DNA sequence: TGTGCCAGCAGCCCGGACAGGGTAGACACCGGGGAGCTGTTTTTT. It translates to CASSPDRVDTGELFF. Filled out from reference TRBV11-3 and TRBJ2-2, the complete variable domain reads EAGVVQSPRYKIIEKKQPVAFWCNPISGHNTLYWYLQNLGQGPELLIRYENEEAVDDSQLPKDRFSAERLKGVDSTLKIQPAELGDSAVYLCASSPDRVDTGELFFGEGSRLTVL.

In its sample, this clone was seen once. V is TRBV3-1 (or the pseudogene TRBV3-2) and J is TRBJ2-3, with 10 bases matching TRBD2. The length of the CDR3 is 17 residues. With 4 bases clipped from V and 8 bases from J, the junction kept 15 bases outside the gene matches. CDR1 is LGHDT, CDR2 YNNKEL, per germline (reference sequence). CDR3 loop: CASSRQTSGSFVGTQYF. The CDR3 nucleotides are TGTGCCAGCAGCCGCCAGACTAGCGGGTCTTTTGTAGGTACGCAGTATTTT.

CDR3 residues: CASRLQGGSEAFF. For the CDR3, the DNA is TGTGCCAGCAGACTTCAGGGTGGCAGTGAAGCTTTCTTT. This sequence joins TRBV28 and TRBJ1-1; D might be TRBD1 (5 bases). Trimming took off 6 bases at V and 7 bases at J, with 15 bases between the two ends. The CDR3 extends over 13 amino acids. Per the germline V gene, CDR1 is MDHEN and CDR2 is SYDVKM.

The chain carries TRBV5-1 and TRBJ2-5, with 15 bases identical to TRBD2. The germline V gene has CDR1 SGHRS and CDR2 YFSETQ. The CDR3 sequence is 16 residues long. The V gene end was trimmed by 5 bases and the J gene end by 5 bases; junction bases not matched to a gene: 7. As DNA, the CDR3 is TGCGCCAGCAGTGGGACTAGCGGGGGGTCCTATGAGACCCAGTACTTC. Encoded protein: CASSGTSGGSYETQYF.

The CDR3 here is CASSQTGGAKTQYF. CDR3 bases: TGTGCCAGCAGCCAGACAGGGGGCGCGAAGACCCAGTACTTC. The V and J genes are TRBV3-1 (or the pseudogene TRBV3-2) and TRBJ2-5; 10 nucleotides line up with TRBD1. The V gene's germline CDR1 is LGHDT and CDR2 YNNKEL (reference sequence). V gave up 3 bases and J gave up 6 bases; unmatched junction bases: 4. The CDR3 length is 14 residues.

The rearrangement uses TRBV7-2 and TRBJ2-3, with 11 nucleotides matching TRBD2. The CDR3 sequence is 14 residues long. The ends lost 4 bases at V and 3 bases at J; junction bases unmatched: 0. Germline V lookup: CDR1 SGHTA, CDR2 FQGNSA. Here the CDR3 reads CASSSSGRTDTQYF. CDR3 nucleotide sequence: TGTGCCAGCAGCTCTAGCGGGAGGACAGATACGCAGTATTTT. The variable domain in full, with the rest retrieved from reference TRBV7-2 and TRBJ2-3, is GAGVSQSPSNKVTEKGKDVELRCDPISGHTALYWYRQSLGQGLEFLIYFQGNSAPDKSGLPSDRFSAERTGGSVSTLTIQRTQQEDSAVYLCASSSSGRTDTQYFGPGTRLTVL.

V and J are TRBV7-3 and TRBJ2-1, with 9 nucleotides matching TRBD2. V lost 5 bases and J lost 7; bases outside the gene matches: 9. CDR1 SGHTA and CDR2 FQGTGA come from the germline V gene. The CDR3 is made up of 15 amino acids. The DNA for the CDR3 is TGTGCCAGCAGCCCCCAGGCGAGCGGGGGGAATGAGCAGTTCTTC. It encodes CASSPQASGGNEQFF.

The chain is built from TRBV7-8 and TRBJ2-7; TRBD1 might be the D (6 bases). V was pared by 1 base and J by 2 bases, with 12 bases between. The CDR3 has 15 residues. In germline, CDR1 is SGHVS, CDR2 FQNEAQ. This CDR3 reads CASSLGAGDTYEQYF. The CDR3 nucleotides read TGTGCCAGCAGCTTAGGGGCAGGGGACACCTACGAGCAGTACTTC. Looking up the rest from reference TRBV7-8 and TRBJ2-7 gives the full variable domain: GAGVSQSPRYKVAKRGQDVALRCDPISGHVSLFWYQQALGQGPEFLTYFQNEAQLDKSGLPSDRFFAERPEGSVSTLKIQRTQQEDSAVYLCASSLGAGDTYEQYFGPGTRLTVT.

This clone was recorded once. A junction end diverges from the germline sequence, so it may reflect a read error. The V gene is TRBV9, the J gene TRBJ1-1; D gene uncertain. The germline gives CDR1 SGDLS, CDR2 YYNGEE. This CDR3 has 14 residues. CDR3: CASSEGRANIEAFF. The DNA of the CDR3 is TGTGCCAGCTCCGAAGGGCGGGCGAACATTGAAGCTTTCTTT.

This clone was seen a few times. This rearrangement joins TRBV9 to TRBJ2-2, with 10 nucleotides matching TRBD2. J gave up 3 bases and V 4 bases, and 12 bases lay outside the gene matches. The CDR3 is 18 amino acids. Germline-derived CDR1 and CDR2 are SGDLS and YYNGEE. The CDR3 spells CASSPWTSGNGYTGELFF. In nucleotides, the CDR3 is TGTGCCAGCAGCCCCTGGACTAGCGGTAACGGGTACACCGGGGAGCTGTTTTTT.

V is TRBV19 and J is TRBJ2-3, with TRBD2 matching 8 bases. The V gene's germline CDR1 is LNHDA and CDR2 SQIVND (reference sequence). The V gene end was trimmed by 4 bases and the J gene end by 0 bases; junction bases not matched to a gene: 12. The CDR3 runs to 18 residues. The CDR3 DNA is TGTGCCAGTAGTAGAACCCCCCCGGGGGGGTCCAGCACAGATACGCAGTATTTT. Amino acids: CASSRTPPGGSSTDTQYF. The entire variable domain, with the rest obtained from reference TRBV19 and TRBJ2-3, is as follows: DGGITQSPKYLFRKEGQNVTLSCEQNLNHDAMYWYRQDPGQGLRLIYYSQIVNDFQKGDIAEGYSVSREKKESFPLTVTSAQKNPTAFYLCASSRTPPGGSSTDTQYFGPGTRLTVL.

This clone was seen ten or more times. V is TRBV29-1 and J is TRBJ1-2; 11 nucleotides line up with TRBD1. The CDR3 is made up of 16 amino acids. V gave up 1 base and J gave up 7 bases; unmatched junction bases: 11. Germline-derived CDR1 and CDR2 are SQVTM and ANQGSEA. CDR3 region: CSVEAIQDRGLSGYTF. In nucleotides, the CDR3 is TGCAGCGTTGAAGCTATCCAGGACAGGGGGCTCTCTGGCTACACCTTC.

The J gene is TRBJ1-1, the V gene TRBV9; TRBD1 matches 8 bases. From germline, CDR1 is SGDLS and CDR2 YYNGEE. CDR3 length: 15 amino acids. V dropped 0 bases and J dropped 5; count of bases not matched to a gene: 6. The CDR3 nucleotides read TGTGCCAGCAGCGTAGGAGTTCAGGGGGCGACTGAAGCTTTCTTT. This translates into CASSVGVQGATEAFF.